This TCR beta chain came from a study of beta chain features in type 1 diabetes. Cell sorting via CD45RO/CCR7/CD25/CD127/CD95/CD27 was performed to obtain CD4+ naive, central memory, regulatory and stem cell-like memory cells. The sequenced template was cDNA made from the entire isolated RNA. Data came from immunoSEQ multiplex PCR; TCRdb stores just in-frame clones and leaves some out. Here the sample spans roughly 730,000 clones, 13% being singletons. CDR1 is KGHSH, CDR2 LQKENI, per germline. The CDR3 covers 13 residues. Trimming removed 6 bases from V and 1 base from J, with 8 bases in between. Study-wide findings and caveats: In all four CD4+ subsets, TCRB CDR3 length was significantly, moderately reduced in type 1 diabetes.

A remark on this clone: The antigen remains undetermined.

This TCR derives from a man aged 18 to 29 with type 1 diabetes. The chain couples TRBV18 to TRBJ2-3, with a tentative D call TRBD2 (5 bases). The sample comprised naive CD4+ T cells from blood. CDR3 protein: CASSMGGTDTQYF. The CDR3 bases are TGTGCCAGCTCCATGGGAGGCACAGATACGCAGTATTTT.